Shown below are 4 T cell receptor beta chains from a single sample sequenced in a study of early T cells in non-severe SARS-CoV-2 infection. Each CDR3 protein is one row after TCRdb ran MiXCR on the 5' RACE reads. This sample carries 50,000 to 75,000 distinct CDR3 sequences, around 12% of them seen once, and the ten largest clones take approximately 1.1%. This specimen was whole blood, taken at baseline. The receptors were gathered from an adult who was a healthcare worker with PCR-confirmed SARS-CoV-2 infection or an uninfected control (not recorded which). The donor label of this sample is uncertain.

This clonotype showed up just a few times. The chain links TRBV20-1 to TRBJ2-3; the match to TRBD2 covers 14 bases. V gave up 6 bases and J gave up 4 bases; unmatched junction bases: 6. The CDR3 loop spans 15 amino acids. CDR1 and CDR2 (germline): DFQATT, SNEGSKA (reference sequence). The chain's CDR3 is CSAAGGLAGADTQYF. Here the CDR3 DNA reads TGCAGTGCCGCCGGGGGACTAGCGGGGGCAGATACGCAGTATTTT.

The sample holds many counts of this clonotype. The chain carries TRBV11-2 and TRBJ2-1; the D is unclear. Germline CDR1 SGHAT, CDR2 FQNNGV. Between the trimmed V and J ends, which lost 5 bases and 7 bases, there was a span of 18 bases. The CDR3 is 15 residues long. In nucleotides, the CDR3 is TGTGCCAGCAGCCACCCCAGGTGGTCCCTTAATGAGCAGTTCTTC. Protein product: CASSHPRWSLNEQFF.

V and J are TRBV2 and TRBJ1-5, with D unclear. Germline V gene sequence: CDR1 SNHLY, CDR2 FYNNEI. Trimming removed 9 bases at V and 0 bases at J, with 12 bases between. CDR3 length equals 14 residues. For the CDR3, the DNA is TGTGCCAGTTTGTCAGTCCATAGCAATCAGCCCCAGCATTTT. Amino acid sequence: CASLSVHSNQPQHF.

The J gene is TRBJ2-5, the V gene TRBV6-1; perhaps TRBD2 as D (6 bases). Trimming stripped 7 bases from V and 5 bases from J, with 23 bases between. Germline-derived CDR1 and CDR2 are MNHNS and SASEGT. The CDR3 covers 16 residues. The DNA for the CDR3 is TGTGCCAGCAACAATAGACCGGGACTCCCCCCCGAGACCCAGTACTTC. It encodes CASNNRPGLPPETQYF.